This T cell receptor (beta chain) was profiled in a study of T cell responses to AZD1222 COVID-19 vaccine. The CDR3 covers 18 residues. V lost 5 bases and J lost 8; bases outside the gene matches: 21. Germline V gene lookup returns CDR1 SGHAT and CDR2 FQNNGV. Data came from immunoSEQ multiplex PCR; TCRdb stores just in-frame clones and leaves some out. The sample contains some 91,000 clones, 85% to 95% of which appear only once. The chain is built from TRBV11-2 and TRBJ2-7; 10 bases fit TRBD2. The source is an adult in good health. Sequencing used peripheral blood, obtained on day 0 of AZD1222 vaccination. CDR3: CASSPFLSSGGTLDQQYF. CDR3 sequence (DNA): TGTGCCAGCAGCCCCTTCCTGTCTAGCGGGGGCACCTTAGACCAGCAGTACTTC.